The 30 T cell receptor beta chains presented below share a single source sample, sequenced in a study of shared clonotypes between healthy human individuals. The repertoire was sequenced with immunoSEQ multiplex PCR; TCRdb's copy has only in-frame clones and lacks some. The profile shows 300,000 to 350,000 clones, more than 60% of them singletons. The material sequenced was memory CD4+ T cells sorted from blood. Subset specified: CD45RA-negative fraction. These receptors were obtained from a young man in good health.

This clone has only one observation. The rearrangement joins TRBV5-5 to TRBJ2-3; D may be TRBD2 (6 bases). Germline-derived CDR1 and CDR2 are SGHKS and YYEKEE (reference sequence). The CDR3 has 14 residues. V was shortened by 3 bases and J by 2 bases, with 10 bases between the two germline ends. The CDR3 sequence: CASSSGLITDTQYF. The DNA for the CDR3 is TGTGCCAGCAGCTCGGGACTTATCACAGATACGCAGTATTTT.

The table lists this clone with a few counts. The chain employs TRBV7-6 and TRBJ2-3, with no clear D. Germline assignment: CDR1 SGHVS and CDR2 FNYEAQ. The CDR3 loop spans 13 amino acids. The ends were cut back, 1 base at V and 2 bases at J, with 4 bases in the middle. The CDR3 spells CASSLDLTDTQYF. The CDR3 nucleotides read TGTGCCAGCAGCTTAGACCTCACAGATACGCAGTATTTT.

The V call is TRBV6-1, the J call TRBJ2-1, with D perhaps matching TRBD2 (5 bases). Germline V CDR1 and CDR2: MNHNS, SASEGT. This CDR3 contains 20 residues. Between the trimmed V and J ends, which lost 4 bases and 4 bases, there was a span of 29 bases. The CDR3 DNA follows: TGTGCCAGCAGTGGTTGGGTCGGGTCTCGGCGCAGGACGGGGTACAATGAGCAGTTCTTC. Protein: CASSGWVGSRRRTGYNEQFF.

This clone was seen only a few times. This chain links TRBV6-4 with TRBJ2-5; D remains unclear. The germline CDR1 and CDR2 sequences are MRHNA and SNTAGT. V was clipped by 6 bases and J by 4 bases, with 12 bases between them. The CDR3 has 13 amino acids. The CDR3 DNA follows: TGTGCCAGCAGCCGAGAAGGCGGAGAGACCCAGTACTTC. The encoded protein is CASSREGGETQYF.

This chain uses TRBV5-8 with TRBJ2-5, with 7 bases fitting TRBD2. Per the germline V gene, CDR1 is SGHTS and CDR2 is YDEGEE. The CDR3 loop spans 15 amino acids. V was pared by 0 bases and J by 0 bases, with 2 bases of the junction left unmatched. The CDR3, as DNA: TGTGCCAGCAGCTTGGCGGGAGGACACCAAGAGACCCAGTACTTC. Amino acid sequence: CASSLAGGHQETQYF.

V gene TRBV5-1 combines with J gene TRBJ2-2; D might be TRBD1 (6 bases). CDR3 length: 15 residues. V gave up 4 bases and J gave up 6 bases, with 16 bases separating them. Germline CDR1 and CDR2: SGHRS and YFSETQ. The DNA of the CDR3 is TGCGCCAGCAGCCTCAGTCCAGGGGTGGCCGGGGAGCTGTTTTTT. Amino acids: CASSLSPGVAGELFF.

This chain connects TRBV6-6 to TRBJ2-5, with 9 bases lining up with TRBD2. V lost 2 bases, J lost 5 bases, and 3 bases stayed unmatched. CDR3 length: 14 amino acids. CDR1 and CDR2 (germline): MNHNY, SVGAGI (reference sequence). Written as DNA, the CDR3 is TGTGCCAGCAGTTACGTTGCGGGAGGGGAGACCCAGTACTTC. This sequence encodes CASSYVAGGETQYF.

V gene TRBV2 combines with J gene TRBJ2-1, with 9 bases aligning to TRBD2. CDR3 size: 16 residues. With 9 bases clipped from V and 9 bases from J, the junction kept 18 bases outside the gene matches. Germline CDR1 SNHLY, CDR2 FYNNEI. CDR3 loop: CARAPGVASGRSEQFF. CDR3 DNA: TGTGCCAGAGCCCCCGGGGTTGCGAGCGGGAGGTCTGAGCAGTTCTTC.

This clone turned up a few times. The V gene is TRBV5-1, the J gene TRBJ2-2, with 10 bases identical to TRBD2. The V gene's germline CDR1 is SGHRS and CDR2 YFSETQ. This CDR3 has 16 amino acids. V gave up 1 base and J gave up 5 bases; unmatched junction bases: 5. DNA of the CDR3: TGCGCCAGCAGCTTGACGAGCGGGAGGGGGACCGGGGAGCTGTTTTTT. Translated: CASSLTSGRGTGELFF. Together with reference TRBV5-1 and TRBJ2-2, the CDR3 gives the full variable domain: KAGVTQTPRYLIKTRGQQVTLSCSPISGHRSVSWYQQTPGQGLQFLFEYFSETQRNKGNFPGRFSGRQFSNSRSEMNVSTLELGDSALYLCASSLTSGRGTGELFFGEGSRLTVL.

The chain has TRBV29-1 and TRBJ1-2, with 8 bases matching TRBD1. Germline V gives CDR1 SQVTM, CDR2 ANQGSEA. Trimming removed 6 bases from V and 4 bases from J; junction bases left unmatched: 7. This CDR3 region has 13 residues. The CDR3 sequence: CSVRVGTGYGYTF. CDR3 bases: TGCAGCGTCAGAGTAGGGACAGGCTATGGCTACACCTTC.

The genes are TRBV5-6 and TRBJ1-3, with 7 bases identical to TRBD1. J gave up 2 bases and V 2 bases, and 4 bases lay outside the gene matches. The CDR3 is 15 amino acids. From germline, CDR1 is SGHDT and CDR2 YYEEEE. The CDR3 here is CASSFTGVAGNTIYF. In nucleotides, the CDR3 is TGTGCCAGCAGCTTTACAGGGGTGGCTGGAAACACCATATATTTT. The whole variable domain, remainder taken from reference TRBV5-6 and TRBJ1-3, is DAGVTQSPTHLIKTRGQQVTLRCSPKSGHDTVSWYQQALGQGPQFIFQYYEEEERQRGNFPDRFSGHQFPNYSSELNVNALLLGDSALYLCASSFTGVAGNTIYFGEGSWLTVV.

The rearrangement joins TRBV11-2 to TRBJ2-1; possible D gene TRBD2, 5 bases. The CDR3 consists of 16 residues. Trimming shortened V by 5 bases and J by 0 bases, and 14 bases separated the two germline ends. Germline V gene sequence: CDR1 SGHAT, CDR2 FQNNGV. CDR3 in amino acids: CASSPSRLTSYNEQFF. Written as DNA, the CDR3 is TGTGCCAGCAGCCCATCCCGACTAACCTCCTACAATGAGCAGTTCTTC.

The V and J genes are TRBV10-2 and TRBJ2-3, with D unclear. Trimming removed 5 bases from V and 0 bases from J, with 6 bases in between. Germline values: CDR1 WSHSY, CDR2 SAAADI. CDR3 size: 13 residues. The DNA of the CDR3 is TGCGCCAGCAGTTCCGCGAGCACAGATACGCAGTATTTT. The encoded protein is CASSSASTDTQYF.

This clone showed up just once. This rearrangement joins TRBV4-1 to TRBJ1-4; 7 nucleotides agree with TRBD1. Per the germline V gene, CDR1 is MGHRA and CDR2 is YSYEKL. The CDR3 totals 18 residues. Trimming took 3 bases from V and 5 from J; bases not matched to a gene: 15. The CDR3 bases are TGCGCCAGCAGCCAGGAATACGCCGCGACAGGGCCAAATGAAAAACTGTTTTTT. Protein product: CASSQEYAATGPNEKLFF.

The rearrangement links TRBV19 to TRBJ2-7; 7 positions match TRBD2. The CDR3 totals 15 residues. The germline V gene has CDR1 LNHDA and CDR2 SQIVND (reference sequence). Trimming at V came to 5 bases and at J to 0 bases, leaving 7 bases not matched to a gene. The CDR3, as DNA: TGTGCCAGTAGTCGTACTAGCGATAGCTCCTACGAGCAGTACTTC. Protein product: CASSRTSDSSYEQYF.

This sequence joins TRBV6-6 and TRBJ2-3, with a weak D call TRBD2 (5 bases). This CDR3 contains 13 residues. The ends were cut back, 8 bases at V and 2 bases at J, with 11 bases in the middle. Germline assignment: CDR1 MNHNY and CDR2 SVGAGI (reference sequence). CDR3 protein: CASSPGVTDTQYF. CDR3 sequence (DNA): TGTGCCAGCTCTCCCGGGGTCACAGATACGCAGTATTTT.

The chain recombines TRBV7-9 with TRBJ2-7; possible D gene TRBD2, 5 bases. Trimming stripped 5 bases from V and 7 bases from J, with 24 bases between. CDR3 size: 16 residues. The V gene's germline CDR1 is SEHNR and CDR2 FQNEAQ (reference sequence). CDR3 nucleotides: TGTGCCAGCAGCACCTACAAGGGAGCTTACCAGTGGGAGCAGTACTTC. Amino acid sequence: CASSTYKGAYQWEQYF.

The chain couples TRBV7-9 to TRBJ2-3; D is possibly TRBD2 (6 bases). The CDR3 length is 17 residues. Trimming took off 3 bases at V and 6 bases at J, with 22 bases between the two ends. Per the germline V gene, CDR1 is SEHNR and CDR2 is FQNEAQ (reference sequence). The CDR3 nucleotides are TGTGCCAGCAGCTTTTACACGGGACTCCTGGCGAGGGATACGCAGTATTTT. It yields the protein CASSFYTGLLARDTQYF.

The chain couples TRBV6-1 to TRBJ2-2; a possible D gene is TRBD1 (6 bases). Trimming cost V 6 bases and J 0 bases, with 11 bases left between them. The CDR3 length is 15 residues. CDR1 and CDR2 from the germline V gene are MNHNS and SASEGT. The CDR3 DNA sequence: TGTGCCAGCAGGGTATGGGGGCCGAACACCGGGGAGCTGTTTTTT. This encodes CASRVWGPNTGELFF.

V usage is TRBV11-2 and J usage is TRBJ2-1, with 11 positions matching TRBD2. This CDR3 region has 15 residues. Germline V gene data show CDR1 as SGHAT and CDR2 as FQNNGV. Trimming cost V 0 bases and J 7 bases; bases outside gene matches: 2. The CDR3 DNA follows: TGTGCCAGCAGCTTAGAACTAGCGGGAGTAAATGAGCAGTTCTTC. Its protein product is CASSLELAGVNEQFF.

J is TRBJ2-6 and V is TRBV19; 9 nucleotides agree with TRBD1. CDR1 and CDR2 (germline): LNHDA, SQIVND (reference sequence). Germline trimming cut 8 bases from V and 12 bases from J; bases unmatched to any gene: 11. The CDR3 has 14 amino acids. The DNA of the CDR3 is TGTGCCAGTGGCGGGACAGGGAATTTTCTCGTCCTGACTTTC. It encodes CASGGTGNFLVLTF.

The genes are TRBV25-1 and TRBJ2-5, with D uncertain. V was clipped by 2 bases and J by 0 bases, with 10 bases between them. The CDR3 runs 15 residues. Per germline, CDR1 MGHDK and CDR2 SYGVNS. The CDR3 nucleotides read TGTGCCAGCAGTGAAAAAGGCCGGAACCAAGAGACCCAGTACTTC. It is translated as CASSEKGRNQETQYF.

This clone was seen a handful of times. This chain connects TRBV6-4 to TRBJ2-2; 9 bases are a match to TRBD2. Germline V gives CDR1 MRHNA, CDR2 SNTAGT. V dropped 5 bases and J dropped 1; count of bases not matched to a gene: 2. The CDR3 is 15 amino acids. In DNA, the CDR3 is TGTGCCAGCAGTCAACTAGCGGGGAACACCGGGGAGCTGTTTTTT. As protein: CASSQLAGNTGELFF.

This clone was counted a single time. The CDR3 is CASSFGTGQQPQHF. Written as DNA, the CDR3 is TGTGCCAGCAGCTTTGGGACCGGGCAGCAGCCCCAGCATTTT. The chain recombines TRBV5-6 with TRBJ1-5; tentatively, D is TRBD1 (5 bases). V lost 2 bases, J lost 7 bases, and 13 bases lay in between. The CDR3 sequence is 14 residues long. Germline CDR1 is SGHDT and CDR2 is YYEEEE.

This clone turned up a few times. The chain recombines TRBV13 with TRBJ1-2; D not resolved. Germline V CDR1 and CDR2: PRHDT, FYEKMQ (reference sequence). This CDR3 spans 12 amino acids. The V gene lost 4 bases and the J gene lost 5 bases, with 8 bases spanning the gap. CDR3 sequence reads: CASSSDGYGYTF. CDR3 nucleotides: TGTGCCAGCAGCTCGGACGGGTATGGCTACACCTTC.

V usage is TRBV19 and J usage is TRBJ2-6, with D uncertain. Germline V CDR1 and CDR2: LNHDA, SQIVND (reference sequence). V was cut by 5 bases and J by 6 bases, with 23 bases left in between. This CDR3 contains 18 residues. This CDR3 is CASSGASQITKSANVLTF. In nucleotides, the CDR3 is TGTGCCAGTAGTGGAGCATCGCAAATCACAAAGTCGGCCAACGTCCTGACTTTC. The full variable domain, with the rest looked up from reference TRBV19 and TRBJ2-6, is DGGITQSPKYLFRKEGQNVTLSCEQNLNHDAMYWYRQDPGQGLRLIYYSQIVNDFQKGDIAEGYSVSREKKESFPLTVTSAQKNPTAFYLCASSGASQITKSANVLTFGAGSRLTVL.

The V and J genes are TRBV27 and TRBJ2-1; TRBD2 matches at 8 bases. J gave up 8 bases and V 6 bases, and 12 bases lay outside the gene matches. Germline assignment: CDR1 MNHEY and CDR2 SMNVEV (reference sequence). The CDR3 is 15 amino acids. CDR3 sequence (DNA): TGTGCCAGCAGCCCCCGGCCGGGAGGGGGATATGAGCAGTTCTTC. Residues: CASSPRPGGGYEQFF.

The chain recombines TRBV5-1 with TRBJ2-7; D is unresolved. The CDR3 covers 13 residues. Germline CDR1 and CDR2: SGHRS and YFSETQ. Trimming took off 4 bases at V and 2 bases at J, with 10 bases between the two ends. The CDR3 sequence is CASSNPATYEQYF. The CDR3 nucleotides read TGCGCCAGCAGCAACCCGGCCACCTACGAGCAGTACTTC.

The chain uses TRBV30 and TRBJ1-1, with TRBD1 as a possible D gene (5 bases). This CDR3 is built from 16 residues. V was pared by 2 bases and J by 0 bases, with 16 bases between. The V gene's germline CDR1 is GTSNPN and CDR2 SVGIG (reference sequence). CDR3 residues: CAWSSGAMGMNTEAFF. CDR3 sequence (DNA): TGTGCCTGGAGTAGTGGGGCTATGGGGATGAACACTGAAGCTTTCTTT.

CDR3 loop: CASSPQGVGGQETQYF. The CDR3 DNA reads TGCGCCAGCAGCCCGCAAGGGGTCGGCGGCCAGGAGACCCAGTACTTC. The chain couples TRBV5-1 to TRBJ2-5; D might be TRBD1 (5 bases). There are 16 residues in the CDR3. Trimming shortened V by 4 bases and J by 5 bases, and 21 bases separated the two germline ends. Germline loops: CDR1 SGHRS, CDR2 YFSETQ.